The clone carrying this T cell receptor (beta chain) has more than one count but fewer than ten. Its antigen is still unknown. The authors made TCR cDNA by 5'RACE template switching, adding a universal primer site and UMIs. TCRdb used MiXCR to reprocess the 5' RACE reads, holding one entry per CDR3 protein. The table records around 350,000 distinct CDR3 sequences, around 10% of them present only once. With 3 bases removed from V and 7 bases from J, the gap between germline ends came to 13 bases. Per germline, CDR1 SGDLS and CDR2 YYNGEE. The CDR3 covers 13 residues. The data were obtained in a study of T cells after yellow fever vaccination. Study results and limitations: Clones from primary vaccination mostly reappeared after the booster (approximately 95% CD4, around 90% CD8).

This chain joins TRBV9 and TRBJ2-5; D is ambiguous. This TCR was sampled from a young man who received the YFV17D yellow fever vaccine. Here the sequenced sample was PBMCs, taken on the day of the first yellow fever vaccination. CDR3 DNA sequence: TGTGCCAGCAGCGCCGCTTCGTCAGCGACCCAGTACTTC. It translates to CASSAASSATQYF.